The rows below give T cell receptor beta chains drawn from one sample of a study of CD8+CD57+ T cells in acquired aplastic anemia. A single record per CDR3 protein comes from TCRdb applying MiXCR to the reads. The sample records about 150,000 distinct CDR3 sequences, approximately 52% being singletons. The sample consisted of sorted CD4+, CD8+, or CD8+CD57+ T cells (not recorded which) from PBMCs. Receptors were obtained from a human donor with aplastic anemia. Both conserved end residues are part of each CDR3. The D gene is left open where the match is weak. Size is stated for part of the rows, as once, few or many counts, or as a class when the clone is expanded.

>few|TRBJ2-5|.|TRBV19
TGTGCCAGTAGAACGGACAGTCAGGAGACCCAGTACTTC
CASRTDSQETQYF
>many|TRBJ1-1|TRBD1|TRBV7-9
TGTGCCAGCAGAAGGACAGGGAACGCTGAAGCTTTCTTT
CASRRTGNAEAFF
>many|TRBJ1-2|.|TRBV5-6
TGTGCCAGCAGCTTGATCACCACCGGGGGGGCTAACTATGGCTACACCTTC
CASSLITTGGANYGYTF
>many|TRBJ2-1|TRBD1|TRBV6-5
TGTGCCAGCAGTTACGGACAGGCTTTGTACAATGAGCAGTTCTTC
CASSYGQALYNEQFF
>.|TRBJ2-2|TRBD1|TRBV19
TGTGCCAGTATCGGGACAGGGTTCACCGGGGAGCTGTTTTTT
CASIGTGFTGELFF
>.|TRBJ1-1|.|TRBV6-4
TGTGCCAGCAGTGTAACAACGAACACTGAAGCTTTCTTT
CASSVTTNTEAFF
>many|TRBJ2-7|.|TRBV5-6
TGTGCCAGCAGCTCAGGACAGACCTACGAGCAGTACTTC
CASSSGQTYEQYF
>.|TRBJ2-3|.|TRBV20-1
TGCAGTGCTTTTTCCGGGGCGATTGCAGATACGCAGTATTTT
CSAFSGAIADTQYF
>many|TRBJ1-2|.|TRBV19
TGTGCCAGTAGCCGGATCGAGCTCGAGGCCTATGGCTACACCTTC
CASSRIELEAYGYTF
>.|TRBJ2-3|.|TRBV19
TGTGCCAGTAGTACCGACGACACAGATACGCAGTATTTT
CASSTDDTDTQYF
>.|TRBJ2-2|.|TRBV2
TGTGCCAGCACCCTGAAGGGGGAGCTGTTTTTT
CASTLKGELFF
>many|TRBJ1-1|TRBD1|TRBV19
TGTGCCAGTAGTATTGGGACAGGGGGCAACACTGAAGCTTTCTTT
CASSIGTGGNTEAFF
>.|TRBJ1-1|.|TRBV2
TGTGCCAGCAGTGAACTCGAGGGAGGGGCTTTCTTT
CASSELEGGAFF
>.|TRBJ1-6|.|TRBV2
TGTGCCAGCAGTGAAAGGACCACGAACTATTCACCCCTCCACTTT
CASSERTTNYSPLHF
>.|TRBJ2-7|TRBD2|TRBV7-2
TGTGCCAGCAGCTTAGCGGGACTAGCGGGAGGGCCCGAGCAGTACTTC
CASSLAGLAGGPEQYF
>.|TRBJ2-7|TRBD2|TRBV10-2
TGTGCCATCAGTGAGGGAGGGACCGACTACGAGCAGTACTTC
CAISEGGTDYEQYF
>.|TRBJ2-3|.|TRBV10-3
TGTGCCATCAGTGATAAGGGGGTGGGCACAGATACGCAGTATTTT
CAISDKGVGTDTQYF
>.|TRBJ2-1|TRBD2|TRBV25-1
TGTGCCAGCAGTTTTGGACTAGCGGGAGGGCCAGGGCAGTTCTTC
CASSFGLAGGPGQFF
>.|TRBJ2-7|.|TRBV15
TGTGCCACCAGCAGAGATTTTGGGGCGACCTACGAGCAGTACTTC
CATSRDFGATYEQYF
>many|TRBJ2-7|.|TRBV9
TGTGCCAGCAGCGTAGGGATTCCTTCCGAGCAGTACTTC
CASSVGIPSEQYF
>many|TRBJ2-3|TRBD2|TRBV15
TGTGCCAGTGGAGAGAATAAGGTGACTAGCGGCACAGATACGCAGTATTTT
CASGENKVTSGTDTQYF
>many|TRBJ2-7|.|TRBV11-2
TGTGCCAGCAGCCCGCTGCGCACCTACGAGCAGTACTTC
CASSPLRTYEQYF
>once|TRBJ2-3|TRBD2|TRBV20-1
TGCAGTGGATCTAGCGGGGCCCCCACAGATACGCAGTATTTT
CSGSSGAPTDTQYF
>many|TRBJ2-3|TRBD2|TRBV4-1
TGCGCCAGCAGCCAAGACCCTCGGACTAGCGGGGGGGACACAGATACGCAGTATTTT
CASSQDPRTSGGDTDTQYF
>many|TRBJ1-2|.|TRBV9
TGTGCCAGCAGCTCCCGGGAGGAGGCTAACTATGGCTACACCTTC
CASSSREEANYGYTF
>many|TRBJ1-1|.|TRBV7-9
TGTGCCAGCAGCTTGGCCTTGAACACTGAAGCTTTCTTT
CASSLALNTEAFF
>.|TRBJ1-2|.|TRBV5-1
TGCGCCAGCAGCCCGCGGCGGCAATCAACTGGAAACACCTTC
CASSPRRQSTGNTF